The 5 T cell receptor beta chains given below trace back to one sample, sequenced in a study of T cells in localized non-small cell lung cancer. Profiled with immunoSEQ multiplex PCR; TCRdb holds only in-frame clones, not every one. The sample contains 100,000 to 150,000 clones, roughly 90% of which appear only once. The specimen comprised peripheral blood, sampled before any cancer treatment. Source of these receptors: a female donor older than 55 with stage I lung adenocarcinoma.

The chain couples TRBV10-3 to TRBJ1-5, with a possible D match to TRBD1 (6 bases). Germline lookup yields CDR1 ENHRY and CDR2 SYGVKD. CDR3 length: 13 residues. The V end lost 10 bases, the J end lost 5 bases, and 15 bases lay between the germline ends. CDR3 sequence reads: CATGGDTDQPQHF. For the CDR3, the DNA is TGTGCCACCGGGGGGGACACCGATCAGCCCCAGCATTTT.

The V and J genes are TRBV7-2 and TRBJ2-3; no firm D call. Germline V CDR1 and CDR2: SGHTA, FQGNSA. Trimming cost V 2 bases and J 2 bases, with 17 bases left between them. This CDR3 is 17 amino acids long. CDR3 DNA: TGTGCCAGCAGCTTAATAGGGTTGCTACAGTTCACAGATACGCAGTATTTT. Translation: CASSLIGLLQFTDTQYF.

The chain carries TRBV5-1 and TRBJ2-7; 13 bases are shared with TRBD2. Germline V gene lookup returns CDR1 SGHRS and CDR2 YFSETQ. The CDR3 length is 16 residues. V trimming: 4 bases; J trimming: 1 base; junction bases outside the gene matches: 5. As DNA, the CDR3 is TGCGCCAGCAGCAGGACTAGCGGGAGTAAATCCTACGAGCAGTACTTC. This sequence encodes CASSRTSGSKSYEQYF.

This clone has only a few counts. The CDR3 here is CASRSQTSSYEQYF. As DNA, the CDR3 is TGTGCCAGCAGGTCACAGACTTCCTCCTACGAGCAGTACTTC. The rearrangement uses TRBV2 and TRBJ2-7; D gene uncertain. The V gene lost 6 bases and the J gene lost 0 bases, with 12 bases spanning the gap. The germline V gene has CDR1 SNHLY and CDR2 FYNNEI. The CDR3 contains 14 residues.

The J gene is TRBJ2-7, the V gene TRBV7-8; 12 bases line up with TRBD2. Germline V gene data show CDR1 as SGHVS and CDR2 as FQNEAQ. Trimming removed 5 bases from V and 3 bases from J; junction bases left unmatched: 8. This CDR3 is 16 amino acids long. The CDR3 nucleotides read TGTGCCAGCAGCCCCGCGACTAGCGGGAGTCTCTACGAGCAGTACTTC. Protein sequence: CASSPATSGSLYEQYF. The variable domain in full, with the rest retrieved from reference TRBV7-8 and TRBJ2-7, is GAGVSQSPRYKVAKRGQDVALRCDPISGHVSLFWYQQALGQGPEFLTYFQNEAQLDKSGLPSDRFFAERPEGSVSTLKIQRTQQEDSAVYLCASSPATSGSLYEQYFGPGTRLTVT.